Below, 29 T cell receptor beta chains from the same sample are listed, as sequenced in a study of blood T cells in healthy people across ages (dated by TCRdb to about 2015). Library creation used 5' RACE. The run used an Illumina HiSeq 2500. A second PCR of roughly 7 to 11 cycles was run with a J-beta primer mix and a sample-barcoded 5' primer. TCRdb ran its own pipeline on the public reads, namely fastp trimming at Q25 and MiXCR clone calling, and kept in-frame beta chains. Rows are combined by CDR3 protein, so each entry shows the most common genes and DNA. This sample gives 1.5 million to 2 million distinct CDR3 sequences in total; about 50% of them show up just once. The ten largest clones represent approximately 2% of the sample. The specimen sequenced was blood. The source is a woman aged 35 to 49 in good health.

The chain recombines TRBV27 with TRBJ1-6; TRBD1 might be the D (5 bases). The germline CDR1 and CDR2 sequences are MNHEY and SMNVEV (reference sequence). The CDR3 runs to 15 residues. The V and J ends lost 4 bases and 0 bases respectively, with 7 bases between them. The CDR3 DNA sequence: TGTGCCAGCAGTTGGGGGAGCTCCTATAATTCACCCCTCCACTTT. Encoded protein: CASSWGSSYNSPLHF.

In its sample, this clonotype was seen a few times. The CDR3 here is CASSVRLPVAGIQETQYF. The DNA of the CDR3 is TGTGCCAGCAGCGTTCGTCTCCCTGTTGCGGGGATCCAAGAGACCCAGTACTTC. The genes are TRBV7-2 and TRBJ2-5; the D gene is possibly TRBD2 (6 bases). V was pared by 5 bases and J by 1 base, with 23 bases between. Germline V gene lookup returns CDR1 SGHTA and CDR2 FQGNSA. There are 18 residues in the CDR3.

The J gene is TRBJ1-5, the V gene TRBV28, with 10 nucleotides matching TRBD1. Germline V gene sequence: CDR1 MDHEN, CDR2 SYDVKM. The V gene end was trimmed by 10 bases and the J gene end by 7 bases; junction bases not matched to a gene: 10. This CDR3 is built from 14 residues. CDR3 nucleotide sequence: TGTGCCAACAGCGACAGGGGGCTAAGACAGCCCCAGCATTTT. It translates to CANSDRGLRQPQHF.

This clonotype was observed a handful of times. J is TRBJ2-5 and V is TRBV5-1; 12 positions match TRBD2. The germline gives CDR1 SGHRS, CDR2 YFSETQ. The CDR3 sequence is 15 residues long. Germline trimming cut 6 bases from V and 5 bases from J; bases unmatched to any gene: 8. The CDR3 region is CASTTSGGLLETQYF. CDR3 nucleotide sequence: TGCGCCAGCACGACTAGCGGGGGCCTCCTGGAGACCCAGTACTTC.

V usage is TRBV6-6 and J usage is TRBJ1-2; TRBD1 matches 9 bases. V dropped 6 bases and J dropped 6; count of bases not matched to a gene: 8. This CDR3 contains 14 residues. Germline V lookup: CDR1 MNHNY, CDR2 SVGAGI (reference sequence). For the CDR3, the DNA is TGTGCCAGCAGAACCACAGGGGGCAAGAATGGCTACACCTTC. Its translation is CASRTTGGKNGYTF.

This clonotype was seen only a few times. The chain carries TRBV6-5 and TRBJ2-1; the D is unclear. CDR3 length: 16 residues. Trimming cost V 2 bases and J 0 bases, with 11 bases left between them. The germline gives CDR1 MNHEY, CDR2 SVGAGI. CDR3 nucleotides: TGTGCCAGCAGTTACCGGAGTCAAAGCTCCTACAATGAGCAGTTCTTC. Amino acids: CASSYRSQSSYNEQFF.

A note on this clonotype: A much larger clone lies a single base off, so this may be a read error. This sequence joins TRBV27 and TRBJ2-4, with D possibly TRBD2 on 5 matching bases. Germline V gives CDR1 MNHEY, CDR2 SMNVEV (reference sequence). Trimming left V 4 bases short and J 13 bases short, with 11 bases between. CDR3 length: 11 residues. The chain's CDR3 is CASSSQREQYF. CDR3 bases: TGTGCCAGCAGTTCCCAAAGGGAGCAGTACTTC.

The V call is TRBV6-2 or TRBV6-3, the J call TRBJ2-7; 9 bases are shared with TRBD1. There are 15 residues in the CDR3. Germline V gives CDR1 MNHEY, CDR2 SVGEGT. Unmatched junction bases numbered 6, after V lost 0 bases and J lost 6 bases. CDR3 loop: CASSYSWDRDIEQYF. CDR3 in DNA: TGTGCCAGCAGTTACTCCTGGGACAGGGACATCGAGCAGTACTTC.

The chain employs TRBV7-8 and TRBJ2-4; the D gene is possibly TRBD1 (5 bases). The DNA end favors TRBJ2-7, so the J call may be wrong. The CDR3 is made up of 15 amino acids. Germline CDR1 reads SGHVS; CDR2 reads FQNEAQ. CDR3 coding DNA: TGTGCCAGCAGCTTAGCGTCAGGGCCCCTCGGCGAGCAGTACTTC. It codes for CASSLASGPLGEQYF.

V gene TRBV20-1 combines with J gene TRBJ2-5; the D is unclear. V lost 3 bases and J 1 base, leaving 9 bases between the germline ends. Germline loops: CDR1 DFQATT, CDR2 SNEGSKA (reference sequence). This CDR3 region has 13 residues. CDR3 sequence (DNA): TGCAGTGCTAGTCGGTTTACCCAAGAGACCCAGTACTTC. Its protein is CSASRFTQETQYF.

This clonotype was counted between two and nine times. The chain is built from TRBV7-9 and TRBJ2-3; 7 bases match TRBD1. Germline CDR1 and CDR2: SEHNR and FQNEAQ (reference sequence). There are 14 residues in the CDR3. The V gene end was trimmed by 4 bases and the J gene end by 4 bases; junction bases not matched to a gene: 5. CDR3 nucleotide sequence: TGTGCCAGCAGCTCCGACAGGGAATCAGATACGCAGTATTTT. As protein: CASSSDRESDTQYF.

The gene calls are TRBV23-1 and TRBJ2-4; D perhaps matches TRBD2 (6 bases). The better agreement between TRBJ2-7 and the DNA end casts doubt on the J call. TRBV23-1 is designated an ORF whose function remains uncertain. CDR3 length: 13 amino acids. This chain's CDR3 is CAQNGGETYEQYF. DNA for the CDR3: TGCGCCCAAAACGGCGGGGAAACCTACGAGCAGTACTTC.

The chain recombines TRBV12-2 with TRBJ1-6. TRBV12-2 is a recognized pseudogene. The CDR3 is 13 residues long. The CDR3 DNA reads TGTGCAAGTCCCCGACTTAGTTGTTCACCCCTCCACTTT. It translates to CASPRLSCSPLHF.

This clonotype was detected ten times or more. The J gene is TRBJ2-7, the V gene TRBV7-2, with D perhaps matching TRBD1 (5 bases). CDR1 SGHTA and CDR2 FQGNSA come from the germline V gene. V lost 2 bases and J lost 0, with 14 bases in between. The CDR3 is 16 residues long. CDR3 amino acids: CASSLTRASNSYEQYF. The CDR3 bases are TGTGCCAGCAGCTTAACCAGGGCCTCGAACTCCTACGAGCAGTACTTC.

This clonotype was picked up one time. The chain carries TRBV5-1 and TRBJ1-4; D is possibly TRBD1 (6 bases). Germline lookup yields CDR1 SGHRS and CDR2 YFSETQ. Trimming took 3 bases from V and 3 from J, leaving 12 bases between them. CDR3 length equals 15 residues. CDR3 DNA: TGCGCCAGCAGCTCGTCGGGGGCATCTAATGAAAAACTGTTTTTT. Its protein product is CASSSSGASNEKLFF.

This clonotype showed up just a few times. V gene TRBV6-5 combines with J gene TRBJ2-1, with TRBD1 matching 9 bases. The CDR3 covers 15 residues. V lost 2 bases, J lost 7 bases, and 6 bases stayed unmatched. From germline, CDR1 is MNHEY and CDR2 SVGAGI. CDR3 region: CASSYDRGGTNEQFF. Written as DNA, the CDR3 is TGTGCCAGCAGTTACGACAGGGGGGGGACGAATGAGCAGTTCTTC.

The rearrangement uses TRBV4-1 and TRBJ2-1; TRBD1 matches 7 bases. The germline CDR1 and CDR2 sequences are MGHRA and YSYEKL. The CDR3 loop spans 17 amino acids. V shed 2 bases, J shed 2 bases, and the junction held 9 bases outside the gene matches. The DNA for the CDR3 is TGCGCCAGCAGCCAAAATCTCCCCGGACAGGCCTACAATGAGCAGTTCTTC. Amino acid sequence: CASSQNLPGQAYNEQFF.

V and J are TRBV12-3 or TRBV12-4 and TRBJ1-5; TRBD1 agrees at 7 bases. The length of the CDR3 is 14 residues. After removal of 3 bases from V and 6 bases from J, the junction contained 5 bases not matched to a gene. The CDR3, as DNA: TGTGCCAGCAGTTTTTACAGGGGAGGTCAGCCCCAGCATTTT. Its protein product is CASSFYRGGQPQHF.

The genes are TRBV27 and TRBJ2-7; D is possibly TRBD1 (6 bases). This CDR3 has 16 amino acids. CDR1 is MNHEY, CDR2 SMNVEV, per germline (reference sequence). Trimming stripped 5 bases from V and 4 bases from J, with 21 bases between. DNA for the CDR3: TGTGCCAGCAGTCCTATGGGGGCCGAGGCTAAATACGAGCAGTACTTC. Translating it yields CASSPMGAEAKYEQYF.

The chain combines TRBV5-6 with TRBJ2-7, with D possibly TRBD2 on 5 matching bases. Germline V lookup: CDR1 SGHDT, CDR2 YYEEEE. Trimming took 1 base from V and 0 from J, leaving 14 bases between them. The CDR3 has 16 amino acids. CDR3 sequence: CASSLYVGIHSYEQYF. For the CDR3, the DNA is TGTGCCAGCAGCTTGTATGTCGGGATACACTCCTACGAGCAGTACTTC.

This clonotype occurred a few times. The chain joins TRBV20-1 to TRBJ2-5; 8 nucleotides agree with TRBD2. The CDR3 extends over 13 amino acids. From germline, CDR1 is DFQATT and CDR2 SNEGSKA (reference sequence). The J segment lost 7 bases and the V segment lost 5 bases, leaving 9 bases of the junction unmatched. CDR3 residues: CSAPETSAGTQYF. CDR3 nucleotides: TGCAGTGCTCCCGAGACTAGCGCGGGGACCCAGTACTTC.

The chain employs TRBV20-1 and TRBJ1-2, with D tentatively TRBD1 (5 bases). Trimming cost V 0 bases and J 7 bases, with 9 bases left between them. There are 12 residues in the CDR3. The germline gives CDR1 DFQATT, CDR2 SNEGSKA (reference sequence). CDR3 coding DNA: TGCAGTGCTAGAGATAATCAGGGTGGCTACACCTTC. Residues: CSARDNQGGYTF.

This sequence joins TRBV4-3 and TRBJ2-3; 12 bases align to TRBD2. Germline values: CDR1 LGHNA, CDR2 YSLEER. V lost 1 base and J lost 1; bases outside the gene matches: 12. The CDR3 is 20 amino acids. This chain's CDR3 is CASSQGLLAGGQGGTDTQYF. In nucleotides, the CDR3 is TGCGCCAGCAGCCAAGGCCTCCTAGCGGGGGGGCAAGGCGGCACAGATACGCAGTATTTT.

This chain joins TRBV4-3 and TRBJ1-4, with 9 bases aligning to TRBD1. V lost 4 bases to trimming and J lost 8 bases; unmatched junction nucleotides: 8. This CDR3 is built from 15 residues. Looked up from germline, CDR1 is LGHNA and CDR2 is YSLEER. CDR3 sequence reads: CASSPGQGIGEKLFF. In DNA, the CDR3 is TGCGCCAGCAGCCCAGGACAGGGGATAGGCGAAAAACTGTTTTTT.

The chain uses TRBV6-1 and TRBJ1-4, with 7 bases fitting TRBD1. The CDR3 extends over 15 amino acids. CDR1 is MNHNS and CDR2 is SASEGT in the germline V gene. Unmatched junction bases numbered 5, after V lost 5 bases and J lost 2 bases. The CDR3 region has the DNA TGTGCCAGCAGTCGCTCGACAGGGACTAATGAAAAACTGTTTTTT. Protein product: CASSRSTGTNEKLFF.

The chain recombines TRBV4-3 with TRBJ2-3; weak D call: TRBD1 (6 bases). V lost 4 bases and J 1 base, leaving 12 bases between the germline ends. Germline V lookup: CDR1 LGHNA, CDR2 YSLEER. The CDR3 has 15 amino acids. The CDR3 sequence is CASSLGDIGTDTQYF. CDR3 DNA sequence: TGCGCCAGCAGCCTTGGGGACATCGGCACAGATACGCAGTATTTT.

The CDR3 spells CASSYTRDIQYF. The CDR3 DNA is TGTGCCAGCAGCTACACCAGGGACATTCAGTACTTC. J is TRBJ2-4 and V is TRBV7-2, with TRBD1 as a possible D gene (5 bases). Germline V gives CDR1 SGHTA, CDR2 FQGNSA. This CDR3 is 12 amino acids long. Trimming removed 4 bases from V and 8 bases from J, with 9 bases in between.

This clonotype was detected only a few times. This chain links TRBV5-6 with TRBJ2-1, with a tentative D call TRBD1 (5 bases). This CDR3 is 13 amino acids long. CDR1 and CDR2 (germline): SGHDT, YYEEEE. The V end lost 3 bases, the J end lost 6 bases, and 10 bases lay between the germline ends. The CDR3 reads CASSSRGTNEQFF. CDR3 nucleotide sequence: TGTGCCAGCAGCTCAAGGGGCACCAATGAGCAGTTCTTC.

The table lists this clonotype with a few counts. The V call is TRBV29-1, the J call TRBJ2-5; D uncertain. The ends were cut back, 0 bases at V and 0 bases at J, with 2 bases in the middle. Germline CDR1 is SQVTM and CDR2 is ANQGSEA. The CDR3 is 12 residues long. CDR3 amino acids: CSVEEHQETQYF. Written as DNA, the CDR3 is TGCAGCGTTGAAGAGCACCAAGAGACCCAGTACTTC.